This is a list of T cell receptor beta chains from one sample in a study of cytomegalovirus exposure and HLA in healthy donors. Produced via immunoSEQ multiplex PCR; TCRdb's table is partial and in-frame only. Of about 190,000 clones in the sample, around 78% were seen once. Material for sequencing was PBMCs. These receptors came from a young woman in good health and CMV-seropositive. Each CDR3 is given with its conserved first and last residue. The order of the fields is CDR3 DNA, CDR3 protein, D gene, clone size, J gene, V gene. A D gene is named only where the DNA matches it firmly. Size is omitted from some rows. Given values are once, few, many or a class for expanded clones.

TGCGCCAGCAGCCAAAGGACTAGCGGGCCGGGGGAGACCCAGTACTTC,CASSQRTSGPGETQYF,TRBD2,.,TRBJ2-5,TRBV4-1
TGTGCCAGCTCACCCCGGACAGGTATCCAAGAGACCCAGTACTTC,CASSPRTGIQETQYF,TRBD1,.,TRBJ2-5,TRBV18
TGTGCCAGCAGCTTATTCATCAGCGAGCAGTACTTC,CASSLFISEQYF,.,few,TRBJ2-7,TRBV7-8
TGTGCCAGCAGCTCACCTAGCGGGGGGGCAGATACGCAGTATTTT,CASSSPSGGADTQYF,TRBD2,.,TRBJ2-3,TRBV7-8
TGTGCCAGCAGCTTAGATCAGAGAGGGCGGGAGACCCAGTACTTC,CASSLDQRGRETQYF,.,.,TRBJ2-5,TRBV11-2
TGTGCCAGCAGCTTGCAGGGCTACGAGCAGTACTTC,CASSLQGYEQYF,.,.,TRBJ2-7,TRBV7-2
TGTGCCAGCAGCTTGCGGACAGGGGGCCATGAGCAGTTCTTC,CASSLRTGGHEQFF,TRBD1,.,TRBJ2-1,TRBV7-6
TGCGCCAGCAGCCAAGTAACAGGGGACACTGAAGCTTTCTTT,CASSQVTGDTEAFF,TRBD1,.,TRBJ1-1,TRBV4-3
TGTGCCAGCGGCCGACAGGGGTACTATGGCTACACCTTC,CASGRQGYYGYTF,TRBD1,.,TRBJ1-2,TRBV13
TGTGCCATCAGAGACAGGGGCCCCTCGGATGGCTACACCTTC,CAIRDRGPSDGYTF,TRBD1,.,TRBJ1-2,TRBV10-3
TGTGCCAGCAGCCGTACTAGCGACACCGTAGAGACCCAGTACTTC,CASSRTSDTVETQYF,TRBD2,.,TRBJ2-5,TRBV6-5
TGTGCCATCAGGCGGGGGAGGGACACAGATACGCAGTATTTT,CAIRRGRDTDTQYF,TRBD2,.,TRBJ2-3,TRBV10-3
TGTGCCAGCAGGGGACAGGGGATTAAAGAGACCCAGTACTTC,CASRGQGIKETQYF,TRBD1,once,TRBJ2-5,TRBV7-9
TGCAGTGCTTATGACTCCTCCGAGCAGTTCTTC,CSAYDSSEQFF,.,.,TRBJ2-1,TRBV20-1
TGTGCCAGCAGGCGGACTAGCGGGGGTGGGACCGGGGAGCTGTTTTTT,CASRRTSGGGTGELFF,TRBD2,.,TRBJ2-2,TRBV6-6
TGTGCCAGCAGCTTGGGACTAGCGGGGAGCACAGATACGCAGTATTTT,CASSLGLAGSTDTQYF,TRBD2,.,TRBJ2-3,TRBV11-3
TGTGCCAGCAGCTTATCACAGGGGGCAGACACTGAAGCTTTCTTT,CASSLSQGADTEAFF,TRBD1,.,TRBJ1-1,TRBV11-3
TGTGCTAGCAGCCTGCGCGGAGAGACCCAGTACTTC,CASSLRGETQYF,.,few,TRBJ2-5,TRBV7-7
TGCGCCAGCAGCCTGGGACCGACAACTCAAGAGACCCAGTACTTC,CASSLGPTTQETQYF,.,.,TRBJ2-5,TRBV5-1
TGTGCCAGTAGTATTGGACAGGGGGGAGAGACTGAAGCTTTCTTT,CASSIGQGGETEAFF,TRBD1,.,TRBJ1-1,TRBV19
TGTGCCTGCCGGCTGCGGCGTGAGCAGTTCTTC,CACRLRREQFF,.,.,TRBJ2-1,TRBV30
TGTGCCAGCAGCCCGGAGCGGGAGGGGACAGATACGCAGTATTTT,CASSPEREGTDTQYF,TRBD2,.,TRBJ2-3,TRBV5-6
TGTGCCAGCAGCACTCCAGGGCAGCCCCAGCATTTT,CASSTPGQPQHF,.,.,TRBJ1-5,TRBV28
TGCGCCAGCAGCTGGGAACCGGGACAGGGGGGGGAGACCCAGTACTTC,CASSWEPGQGGETQYF,TRBD1,.,TRBJ2-5,TRBV5-1
TGTGCCAGCAGCTTAAAACAGTTCGACTACGAGCAGTACTTC,CASSLKQFDYEQYF,.,few,TRBJ2-7,TRBV7-8
TGCAGTGCTACACAGGGGTATGGCTACACCTTC,CSATQGYGYTF,TRBD1,.,TRBJ1-2,TRBV20-1
TGTGCCAGCAGTTTACGGGGAGAAGCTTTCTTT,CASSLRGEAFF,.,.,TRBJ1-1,TRBV28
TGCGCCAGCAGCGCCGGGGACAGACATGGCTACACCTTC,CASSAGDRHGYTF,TRBD1,.,TRBJ1-2,TRBV5-1
TGTGCCACCTCCGGGACAGCACGCAATCAGCCCCAGCATTTT,CATSGTARNQPQHF,TRBD1,.,TRBJ1-5,TRBV28
TGTGCCAGCAGCTTAGACAGTCTATACGAGCAGTACTTC,CASSLDSLYEQYF,.,.,TRBJ2-7,TRBV7-2
TGTGCCTGGAGTAGGGACAGAGGAGCCGAGCAGTACTTC,CAWSRDRGAEQYF,TRBD1,once,TRBJ2-7,TRBV30
TGTGCCATCACATACAGACAGGGGGCGCCGTATGGCTACACCTTC,CAITYRQGAPYGYTF,TRBD1,.,TRBJ1-2,TRBV10-3
TGTGCCAGCAGCCCTACAGGGGGTACTGGAAACACCATATATTTT,CASSPTGGTGNTIYF,TRBD1,once,TRBJ1-3,TRBV11-3
TGTGCCAGCAGTACAAGTGGAGGGCCTCGTGGCTACACCTTC,CASSTSGGPRGYTF,.,.,TRBJ1-2,TRBV6-5
TGCGCCAGCAGCTTGGCAGGGGCCAACGTCCTGACTTTC,CASSLAGANVLTF,.,.,TRBJ2-6,TRBV5-1
TGTGCCACCAGCAGAGATCCCCCGGGACAGGGCCACGGGGGTCAGCCCCAGCATTTT,CATSRDPPGQGHGGQPQHF,TRBD1,.,TRBJ1-5,TRBV15